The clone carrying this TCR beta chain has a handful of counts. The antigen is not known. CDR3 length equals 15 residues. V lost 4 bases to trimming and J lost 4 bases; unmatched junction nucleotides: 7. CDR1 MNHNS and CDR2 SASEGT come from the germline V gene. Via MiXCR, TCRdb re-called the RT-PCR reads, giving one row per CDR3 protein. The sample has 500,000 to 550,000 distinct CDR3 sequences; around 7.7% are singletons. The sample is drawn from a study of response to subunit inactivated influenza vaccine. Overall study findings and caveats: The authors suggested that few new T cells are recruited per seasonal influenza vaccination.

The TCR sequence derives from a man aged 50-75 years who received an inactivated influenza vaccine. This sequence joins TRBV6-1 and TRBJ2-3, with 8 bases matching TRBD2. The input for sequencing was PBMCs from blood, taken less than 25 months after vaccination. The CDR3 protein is CASSVTAGGPDTQYF. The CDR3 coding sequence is TGTGCCAGCAGTGTGACGGCGGGAGGCCCAGATACGCAGTATTTT.